The T cell receptor (beta chain) described here comes from a study of shared clonotypes between healthy human individuals. Study at large: The study enrolled a couple of women and three men aged 18 to 49.

CDR3 size: 14 residues. Trimming took off 1 base at V and 5 bases at J, with 13 bases between the two ends. Study-level findings and limits: It was anticipated that sequencing depth would influence how many clonotypes donors shared. The study found approximately 5% of naive CD4 clonotypes shared across several donors.

TCRdb's table, derived via immunoSEQ multiplex PCR, lists solely in-frame clones and lacks some. This repertoire shows about a million clones, about three quarters found once; its top ten account for 1.4%. About this clone: The antigen is unknown.

Nashville, Tennessee was home to all donors, each a Caucasian adult. Sequencing used memory CD4+ T cells sorted from blood. Subset denoted: CD45RA-negative fraction. This TCR came from a man between 18 and 29 years old in good health. The V call is TRBV5-3, the J call TRBJ2-7; no definite D call. TRBV5-3 is annotated as an ORF whose role is uncertain. The CDR3: CARSLLSTKDEQYF. The CDR3 DNA follows: TGTGCCAGAAGCTTGCTCTCCACTAAGGACGAGCAGTACTTC.